Listed below are T cell receptor beta chains from one sample, sequenced in a study of T cell changes during pregnancy in multiple sclerosis. Method: immunoSEQ multiplex PCR; TCRdb's copy keeps in-frame clones and lacks some. This sample has tens of thousands of clones, with more than 85% found just once. Sequenced material: CD4+ T cells from peripheral blood mononuclear cells, taken after pregnancy. The receptors stem from a female donor in good health, enrolled as a control in a pregnancy study. Both conserved end residues are part of each CDR3. The D gene is left open where the match is weak. Clone size is shown for a subset of rows, as once, few, many or a class of expanded clone.

size: NA; J: TRBJ2-5; V: TRBV7-8; D: NA; DNA: TGTGCCAGCAGCTCCACAGGGCCCGGGGGGCAAGAGACCCAGTACTTC; CDR3: CASSSTGPGGQETQYF
size: NA; J: TRBJ2-7; V: TRBV5-4; D: NA; DNA: TGTGCCAGCAGTTGGGGGGATTCCTACGAGCAGTACTTC; CDR3: CASSWGDSYEQYF
size: few; J: TRBJ2-7; V: TRBV28; D: TRBD1; DNA: TGTGCCAGCAGTTTATCGGACAGGAACCCCTACGAGCAGTACTTC; CDR3: CASSLSDRNPYEQYF
size: NA; J: TRBJ2-3; V: TRBV19; D: NA; DNA: TGTGCCAGTAGTTACAGGTGGGCAGATACGCAGTATTTT; CDR3: CASSYRWADTQYF
size: NA; J: TRBJ2-1; V: TRBV7-2; D: NA; DNA: TGTGCCAGCAGCTTAAGTCTTGGGAGGAGCTCCTACAATGAGCAGTTCTTC; CDR3: CASSLSLGRSSYNEQFF
size: NA; J: TRBJ1-5; V: TRBV6-5; D: NA; DNA: TGTGCCAGCAGTTCACCGGGGGGTTATAGCAATCAGCCCCAGCATTTT; CDR3: CASSSPGGYSNQPQHF
size: NA; J: TRBJ2-3; V: TRBV7-9; D: NA; DNA: TGTGCCAGCAGCCCGGGACTTGGCGACACAGATACGCAGTATTTT; CDR3: CASSPGLGDTDTQYF
size: NA; J: TRBJ2-2; V: TRBV9; D: NA; DNA: TGTGCCAGCAACAGGGCGGACACCGGGGAGCTGTTTTTT; CDR3: CASNRADTGELFF
size: NA; J: TRBJ2-5; V: TRBV11-3; D: NA; DNA: TGTGCCAGCAGCTTAGTCTTACAAGAGACCCAGTACTTC; CDR3: CASSLVLQETQYF
size: NA; J: TRBJ2-5; V: TRBV5-5; D: TRBD2; DNA: TGTGCCAGCAGCTTCAGCGGGAGCCCCCAAGAGACCCAGTACTTC; CDR3: CASSFSGSPQETQYF
size: NA; J: TRBJ1-5; V: TRBV28; D: NA; DNA: TGTGCCAGCAGTACCAACAGGGACGGGCAGCCCCAGCATTTT; CDR3: CASSTNRDGQPQHF
size: few; J: TRBJ2-7; V: TRBV20-1; D: NA; DNA: TGCAGTGCTAGTCCCCTCTACGAGCAGTACTTC; CDR3: CSASPLYEQYF
size: NA; J: TRBJ2-3; V: TRBV4-2; D: NA; DNA: TGTGCCAGCAGCCAGTACTACCCCCCAGATACGCAGTATTTT; CDR3: CASSQYYPPDTQYF
size: NA; J: TRBJ2-3; V: TRBV27; D: NA; DNA: TGTGCCAGCAGTTTATCAGGGAGAGATACGCAGTATTTT; CDR3: CASSLSGRDTQYF
size: NA; J: TRBJ1-3; V: TRBV5-6; D: NA; DNA: TGTGCCAGCAGCTTGGCCGGGGGGGGATCTGGAAACACCATATATTTT; CDR3: CASSLAGGGSGNTIYF
size: NA; J: TRBJ2-5; V: TRBV7-2; D: NA; DNA: TGTGCCAGCAGCTTAGCTACGGGGACCCAGTACTTC; CDR3: CASSLATGTQYF
size: NA; J: TRBJ1-1; V: TRBV2; D: TRBD1; DNA: TGTGCCAGCAGGACAGGGTTTATGAACACTGAAGCTTTCTTT; CDR3: CASRTGFMNTEAFF
size: NA; J: TRBJ1-2; V: TRBV7-9; D: NA; DNA: TGTGCCAGCAGCTTACTACAGCTCTATGGCTACACCTTC; CDR3: CASSLLQLYGYTF
size: once; J: TRBJ2-4; V: TRBV28; D: NA; DNA: TGTGCCAGCAGCGTACAGTCAATAGCCAAAAACATTCAGTACTTC; CDR3: CASSVQSIAKNIQYF
size: NA; J: TRBJ2-7; V: TRBV19; D: NA; DNA: TGTGCCAGTAGTATTGACTTACGGTCCTACGAGCAGTACTTC; CDR3: CASSIDLRSYEQYF
size: few; J: TRBJ2-7; V: TRBV6-5; D: NA; DNA: TGTGCCAGCAGTTACGGGCGCGGGGTGGGAGCCTACGAGCAGTACTTC; CDR3: CASSYGRGVGAYEQYF
size: NA; J: TRBJ2-5; V: TRBV6-1; D: TRBD2; DNA: TGTGCCAGCAGTGTCCCCAGCGGGGGGGCTCGGGGAGAGACCCAGTACTTC; CDR3: CASSVPSGGARGETQYF
size: NA; J: TRBJ1-6; V: TRBV19; D: TRBD1; DNA: TGTGCCAGTAGACCGGGACAGGGAGGTTCACCCCTCCACTTT; CDR3: CASRPGQGGSPLHF
size: once; J: TRBJ1-5; V: TRBV4-3; D: NA; DNA: TGCGCCAGCAGCCAAGAGTTCCTCCAGGGGTATCAGCCCCAGCATTTT; CDR3: CASSQEFLQGYQPQHF
size: NA; J: TRBJ1-2; V: TRBV19; D: TRBD1; DNA: TGTGCCAGTAGTAACGACCGGACAGGGGGAACGGGTGGCTACACCTTC; CDR3: CASSNDRTGGTGGYTF
size: NA; J: TRBJ2-3; V: TRBV7-2; D: TRBD2; DNA: TGTGCCAGCCGTGCGGCTAGCGGGAGATATACGCAGTATTTT; CDR3: CASRAASGRYTQYF
size: NA; J: TRBJ2-3; V: TRBV7-2; D: TRBD2; DNA: TGTGCCAGCAGCTTAGCGGGCGGGGGGGCGAATACGCAGTATTTT; CDR3: CASSLAGGGANTQYF
size: NA; J: TRBJ2-7; V: TRBV6-5; D: TRBD2; DNA: TGTGCCAGCAGGCCCCAGGGAGGGCACGAGCAGTACTTC; CDR3: CASRPQGGHEQYF
size: NA; J: TRBJ2-7; V: TRBV15; D: NA; DNA: TGTGCCACCAGCAGAGATTCGAGGAGCTCCTACGAGCAGTACTTC; CDR3: CATSRDSRSSYEQYF
size: NA; J: TRBJ1-6; V: TRBV5-1; D: NA; DNA: TGCGCCAGCTCCAAAAGGACAGATTATAATTCACCCCTCCACTTT; CDR3: CASSKRTDYNSPLHF
size: NA; J: TRBJ2-1; V: TRBV7-2; D: TRBD2; DNA: TGTGCCAGCAGCCCGGGGACTAGCGGGAGTACAGATGAGCAGTTCTTC; CDR3: CASSPGTSGSTDEQFF
size: NA; J: TRBJ1-5; V: TRBV12-5; D: TRBD1; DNA: TGTGCTAGTGGTGCCCCGGGACAGGGGGCGGGTGGCAATCAGCCCCAGCATTTT; CDR3: CASGAPGQGAGGNQPQHF
size: NA; J: TRBJ2-1; V: TRBV7-8; D: NA; DNA: TGTGCCAGCAGCTTATTGGGGGCGGGGGCCCAGTACAATGAGCAGTTCTTC; CDR3: CASSLLGAGAQYNEQFF
size: NA; J: TRBJ2-1; V: TRBV30; D: TRBD2; DNA: TGTGCCTGGCGGGGGGTCAATGAGCAGTTCTTC; CDR3: CAWRGVNEQFF
size: NA; J: TRBJ1-1; V: TRBV7-9; D: NA; DNA: TGTGCCAGCAGCTACTTAGGACAGCTGAACACTGAAGCTTTCTTT; CDR3: CASSYLGQLNTEAFF
size: NA; J: TRBJ2-7; V: TRBV7-9; D: NA; DNA: TGTGCCAGCAGCTTATCGCAGTCCTACGAGCAGTACTTC; CDR3: CASSLSQSYEQYF
size: NA; J: TRBJ2-5; V: TRBV19; D: NA; DNA: TGTGCCAGTAGTATAGCCGGAGAGACCCAGTACTTC; CDR3: CASSIAGETQYF
size: NA; J: TRBJ1-2; V: TRBV14; D: NA; DNA: TGTGCCAGCAGCCAAGATTGGGCAGGGGAATTTGATGGCTACACCTTC; CDR3: CASSQDWAGEFDGYTF
size: NA; J: TRBJ1-1; V: TRBV5-6; D: NA; DNA: TGTGCCAGCAGCTTAACCTACAGTGAAGCTTTCTTT; CDR3: CASSLTYSEAFF
size: NA; J: TRBJ2-7; V: TRBV7-9; D: NA; DNA: TGTGCCAGCAGGCCCTACAACAGAGACGAGCAGTACTTC; CDR3: CASRPYNRDEQYF
size: NA; J: TRBJ1-5; V: TRBV28; D: NA; DNA: TGTGCCAGCAGTTTTCACTCAGGGAATCAGCCCCAGCATTTT; CDR3: CASSFHSGNQPQHF
size: once; J: TRBJ1-4; V: TRBV29-1; D: NA; DNA: TGCAGCGTTGATCTGGGCCGGGAAAAACTGTTTTTT; CDR3: CSVDLGREKLFF
size: NA; J: TRBJ2-1; V: TRBV29-1; D: TRBD2; DNA: TGCAGCGTGGGACTAGACGTTGCTGCTGAGCAGTTCTTC; CDR3: CSVGLDVAAEQFF
size: NA; J: TRBJ2-5; V: TRBV15; D: TRBD2; DNA: TGTGCCACCAGCAGAGAGGGACTAGTACAAGAGACCCAGTACTTC; CDR3: CATSREGLVQETQYF
size: NA; J: TRBJ2-5; V: TRBV30; D: NA; DNA: TGTGCCTCCAAACAGGGATCAGGGGAGACCCAGTACTTC; CDR3: CASKQGSGETQYF
size: NA; J: TRBJ2-5; V: TRBV7-2; D: NA; DNA: TGTGCCAGCAGCCAAACAGATGGAGAGACCCAGTACTTC; CDR3: CASSQTDGETQYF
size: NA; J: TRBJ1-5; V: TRBV21-1; D: NA; DNA: TGTGCCAGCAGCACTGGACAGGCCTTCAATCAGCCCCAGCATTTT; CDR3: CASSTGQAFNQPQHF
size: NA; J: TRBJ2-3; V: TRBV2; D: TRBD1; DNA: TGTGCCAGCCGGGACAGGGAAATCAGGCCGACTCATTTT; CDR3: CASRDREIRPTHF
size: NA; J: TRBJ2-5; V: TRBV5-6; D: NA; DNA: TGTGCCAGCAGCTTTCTGGAGGGCCGTGAGACCCAGTACTTC; CDR3: CASSFLEGRETQYF
size: NA; J: TRBJ2-1; V: TRBV18; D: TRBD1; DNA: TGTGCCAGCTCAAGTAGGACAGGGGACGAGGTTGAGCAGTTCTTC; CDR3: CASSSRTGDEVEQFF